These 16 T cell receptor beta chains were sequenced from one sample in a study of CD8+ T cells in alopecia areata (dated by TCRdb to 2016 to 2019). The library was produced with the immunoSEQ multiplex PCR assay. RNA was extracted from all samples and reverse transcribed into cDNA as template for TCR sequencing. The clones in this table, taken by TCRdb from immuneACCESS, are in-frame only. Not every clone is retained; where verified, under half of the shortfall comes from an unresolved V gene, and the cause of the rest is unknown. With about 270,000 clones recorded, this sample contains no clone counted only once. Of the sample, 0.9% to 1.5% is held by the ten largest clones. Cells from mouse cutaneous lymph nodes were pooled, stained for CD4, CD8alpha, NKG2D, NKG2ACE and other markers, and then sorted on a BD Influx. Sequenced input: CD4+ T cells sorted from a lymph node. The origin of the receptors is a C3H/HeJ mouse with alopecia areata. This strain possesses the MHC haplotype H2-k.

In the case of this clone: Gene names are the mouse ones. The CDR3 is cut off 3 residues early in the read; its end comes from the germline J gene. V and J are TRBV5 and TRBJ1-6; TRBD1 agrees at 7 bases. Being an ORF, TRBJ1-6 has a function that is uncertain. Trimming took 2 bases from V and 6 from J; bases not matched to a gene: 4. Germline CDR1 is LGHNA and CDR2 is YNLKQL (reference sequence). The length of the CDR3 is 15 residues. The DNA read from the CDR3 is TGTGCCAGCAGCCAACTCCGGGACAGTAATTCGCCC. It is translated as CASSQLRDSNSP. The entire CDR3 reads CASSQLRDSNSPLYF.

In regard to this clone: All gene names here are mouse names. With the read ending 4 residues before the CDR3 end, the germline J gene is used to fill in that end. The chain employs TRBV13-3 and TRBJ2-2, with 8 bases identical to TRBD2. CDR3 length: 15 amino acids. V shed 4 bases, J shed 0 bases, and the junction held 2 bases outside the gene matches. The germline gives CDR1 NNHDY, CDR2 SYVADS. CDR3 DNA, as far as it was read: TGTGCCAGCAGTACGGACTGGGCAAACACCGGG. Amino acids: CASSTDWANTG. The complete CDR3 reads CASSTDWANTGQLYF. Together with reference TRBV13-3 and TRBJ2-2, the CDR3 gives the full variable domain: EAAVTQSPRSKVAVTGGKVTLSCHQTNNHDYMYWYRQDTGHGLRLIHYSYVADSTEKGDIPDGYKASRPSQENFSLILELASLSQTAVYFCASSTDWANTGQLYFGEGSKLTVL.

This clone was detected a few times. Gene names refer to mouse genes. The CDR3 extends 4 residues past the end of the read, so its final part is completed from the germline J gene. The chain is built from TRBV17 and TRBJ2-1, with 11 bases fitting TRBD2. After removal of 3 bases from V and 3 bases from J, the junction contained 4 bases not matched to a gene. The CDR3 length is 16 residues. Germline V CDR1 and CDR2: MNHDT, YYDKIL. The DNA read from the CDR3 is TGTGCTAGCAGTAGCAACTGGGGGGGCGCCTATGCT. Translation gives CASSSNWGGAYA. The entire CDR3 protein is CASSSNWGGAYAEQFF.

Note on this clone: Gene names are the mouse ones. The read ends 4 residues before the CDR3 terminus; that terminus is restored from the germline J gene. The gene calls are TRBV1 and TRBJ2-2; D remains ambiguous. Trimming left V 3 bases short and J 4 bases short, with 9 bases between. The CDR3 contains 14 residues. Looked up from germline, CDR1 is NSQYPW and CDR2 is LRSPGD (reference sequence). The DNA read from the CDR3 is TGCACCTGCAGTGCGAAGGAGGGCACCGGG. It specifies CTCSAKEGTG. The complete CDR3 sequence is CTCSAKEGTGQLYF. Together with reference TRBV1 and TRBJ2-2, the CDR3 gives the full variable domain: VTLLEQNPRWRLVPRGQAVNLRCILKNSQYPWMSWYQQDLQKQLQWLFTLRSPGDKEVKSLPGADYLATRVTDTELRLQVANMSQGRTLYCTCSAKEGTGQLYFGEGSKLTVL.

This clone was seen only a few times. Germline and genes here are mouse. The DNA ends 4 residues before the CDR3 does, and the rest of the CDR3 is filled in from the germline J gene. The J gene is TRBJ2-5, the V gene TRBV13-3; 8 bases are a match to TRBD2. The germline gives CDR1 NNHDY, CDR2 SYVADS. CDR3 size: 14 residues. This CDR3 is CASSELGVADTQYF. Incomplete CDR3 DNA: TGTGCCAGCAGTGAACTGGGGGTGGCAGAC.

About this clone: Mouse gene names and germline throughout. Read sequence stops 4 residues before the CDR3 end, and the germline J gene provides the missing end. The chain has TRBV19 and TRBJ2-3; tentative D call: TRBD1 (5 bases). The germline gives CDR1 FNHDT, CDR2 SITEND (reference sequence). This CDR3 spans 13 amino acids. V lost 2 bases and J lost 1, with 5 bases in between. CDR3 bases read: TGTGCCAGCAGTATGACAGGTGCAGAA. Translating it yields CASSMTGAE. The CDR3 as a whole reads CASSMTGAETLYF.

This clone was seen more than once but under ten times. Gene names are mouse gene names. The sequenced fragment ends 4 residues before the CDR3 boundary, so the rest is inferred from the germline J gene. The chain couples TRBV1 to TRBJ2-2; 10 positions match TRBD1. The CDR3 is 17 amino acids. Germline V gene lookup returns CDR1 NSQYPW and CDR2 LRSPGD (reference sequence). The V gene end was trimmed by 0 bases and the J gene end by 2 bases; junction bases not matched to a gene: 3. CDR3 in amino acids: CTCSADQGQGNTGQLYF. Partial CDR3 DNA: TGCACCTGCAGTGCAGATCAGGGACAGGGGAACACCGGG.

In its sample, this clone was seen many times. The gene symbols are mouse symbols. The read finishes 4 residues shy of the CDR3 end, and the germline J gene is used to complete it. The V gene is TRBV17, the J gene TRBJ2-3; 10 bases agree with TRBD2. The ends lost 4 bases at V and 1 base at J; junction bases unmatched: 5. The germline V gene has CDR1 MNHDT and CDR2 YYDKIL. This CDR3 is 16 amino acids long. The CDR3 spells CASSKPGGAGAETLYF. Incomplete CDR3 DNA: TGTGCTAGCAGTAAACCTGGGGGGGCGGGTGCAGAA.

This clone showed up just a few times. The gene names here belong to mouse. The sequenced part of the CDR3 DNA is TGCACCTGCAGTGCGATACAGGGGGAAGAC. Translation gives CTCSAIQGED. The full CDR3 protein reads CTCSAIQGEDTQYF. The chain employs TRBV1 and TRBJ2-5, with 8 bases that match TRBD1. The CDR3 is cut off 4 residues early in the read; its end comes from the germline J gene. This CDR3 is 14 amino acids long. Germline values: CDR1 NSQYPW, CDR2 LRSPGD (reference sequence).

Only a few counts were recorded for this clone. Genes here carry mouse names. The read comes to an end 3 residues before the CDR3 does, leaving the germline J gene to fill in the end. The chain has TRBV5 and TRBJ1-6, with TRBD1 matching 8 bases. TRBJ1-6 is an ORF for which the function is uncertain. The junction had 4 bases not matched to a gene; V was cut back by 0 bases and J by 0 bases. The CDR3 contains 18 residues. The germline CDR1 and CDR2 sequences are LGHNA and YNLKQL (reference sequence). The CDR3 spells CASSQDSGGLSYNSPLYF. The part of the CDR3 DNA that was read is TGTGCCAGCAGCCAAGACTCAGGGGGCCTTTCCTATAATTCGCCC.

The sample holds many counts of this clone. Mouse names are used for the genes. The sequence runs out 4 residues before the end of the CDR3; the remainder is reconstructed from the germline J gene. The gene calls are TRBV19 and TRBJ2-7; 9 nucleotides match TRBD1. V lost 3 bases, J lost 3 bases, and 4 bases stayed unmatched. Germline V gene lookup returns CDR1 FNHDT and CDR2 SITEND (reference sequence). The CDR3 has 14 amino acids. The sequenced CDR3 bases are TGTGCCAGCAGTAGAGGGACAGGGCACTAT. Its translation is CASSRGTGHY. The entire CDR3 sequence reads CASSRGTGHYEQYF.

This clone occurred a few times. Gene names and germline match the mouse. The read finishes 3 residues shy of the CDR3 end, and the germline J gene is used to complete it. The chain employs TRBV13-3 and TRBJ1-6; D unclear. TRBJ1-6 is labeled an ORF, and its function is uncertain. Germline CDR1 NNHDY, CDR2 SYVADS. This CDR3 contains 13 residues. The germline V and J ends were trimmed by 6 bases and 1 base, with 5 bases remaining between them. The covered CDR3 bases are TGTGCCAGCACCACATCCTATAATTCGCCC. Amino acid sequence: CASTTSYNSP. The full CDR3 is CASTTSYNSPLYF.

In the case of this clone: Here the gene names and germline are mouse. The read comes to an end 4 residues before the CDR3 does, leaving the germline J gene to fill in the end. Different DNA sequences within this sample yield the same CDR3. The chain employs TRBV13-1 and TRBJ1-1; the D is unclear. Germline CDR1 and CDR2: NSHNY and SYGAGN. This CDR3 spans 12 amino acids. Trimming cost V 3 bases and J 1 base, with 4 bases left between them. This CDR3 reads CASSVGNTEVFF. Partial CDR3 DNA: TGTGCCAGCAGTGTAGGGAACACA.

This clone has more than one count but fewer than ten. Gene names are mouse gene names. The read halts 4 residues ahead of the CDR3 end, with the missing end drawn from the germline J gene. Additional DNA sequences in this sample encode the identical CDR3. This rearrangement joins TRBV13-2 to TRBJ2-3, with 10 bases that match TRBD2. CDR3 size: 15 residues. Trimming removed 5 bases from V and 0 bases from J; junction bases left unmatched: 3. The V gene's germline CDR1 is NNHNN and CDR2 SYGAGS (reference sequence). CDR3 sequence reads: CASGDWGSSAETLYF. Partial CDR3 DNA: TGTGCCAGCGGGGACTGGGGGTCTAGTGCAGAA.

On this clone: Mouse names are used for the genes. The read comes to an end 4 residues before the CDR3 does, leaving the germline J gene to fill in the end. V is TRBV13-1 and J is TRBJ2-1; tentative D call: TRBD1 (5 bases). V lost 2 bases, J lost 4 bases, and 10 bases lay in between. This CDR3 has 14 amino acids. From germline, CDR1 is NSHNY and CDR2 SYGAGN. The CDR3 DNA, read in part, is TGTGCCAGCAGTGACCCAGGGAGATATGCT. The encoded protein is CASSDPGRYA. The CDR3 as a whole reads CASSDPGRYAEQFF.

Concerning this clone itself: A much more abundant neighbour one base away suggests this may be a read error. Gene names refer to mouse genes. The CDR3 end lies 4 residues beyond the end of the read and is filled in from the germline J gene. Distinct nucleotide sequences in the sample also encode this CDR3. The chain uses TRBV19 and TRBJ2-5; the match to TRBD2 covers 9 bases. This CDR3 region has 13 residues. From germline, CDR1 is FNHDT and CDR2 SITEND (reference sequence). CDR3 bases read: TGTGCCAGCAGTGGGACTGGGAAAGAC. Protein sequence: CASSGTGKD. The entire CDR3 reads CASSGTGKDTQYF.